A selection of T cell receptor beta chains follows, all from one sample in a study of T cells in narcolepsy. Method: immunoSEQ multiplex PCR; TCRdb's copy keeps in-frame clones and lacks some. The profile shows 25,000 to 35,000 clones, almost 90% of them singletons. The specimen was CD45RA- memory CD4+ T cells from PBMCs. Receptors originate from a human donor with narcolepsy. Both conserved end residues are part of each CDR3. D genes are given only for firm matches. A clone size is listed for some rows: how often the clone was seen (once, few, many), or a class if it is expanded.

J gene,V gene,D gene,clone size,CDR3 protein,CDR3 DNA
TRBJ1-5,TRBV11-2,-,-,CASSGGGTLGNQPQHF,TGTGCCAGCAGCGGTGGGGGGACCCTGGGCAATCAGCCCCAGCATTTT
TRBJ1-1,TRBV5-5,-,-,CASSRDMNTEAFF,TGTGCCAGCAGCCGAGACATGAACACTGAAGCTTTCTTT
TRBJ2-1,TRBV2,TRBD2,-,CASSRVGLAGVARGNEQFF,TGTGCCAGCAGTCGGGTGGGACTAGCGGGGGTAGCAAGGGGCAATGAGCAGTTCTTC
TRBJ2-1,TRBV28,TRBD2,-,CASSRFGASGSLYNEQFF,TGTGCCAGCAGTCGATTCGGGGCTAGCGGGAGTCTCTACAATGAGCAGTTCTTC
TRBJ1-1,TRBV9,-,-,CASSVESSSEAFF,TGTGCCAGCAGCGTAGAGTCTTCCTCTGAAGCTTTCTTT
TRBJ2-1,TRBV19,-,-,CASSIQGVNEQFF,TGTGCCAGTAGTATTCAGGGCGTGAATGAGCAGTTCTTC
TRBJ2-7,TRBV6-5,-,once,CASMISVPYEQYF,TGTGCCAGCATGATTTCGGTGCCCTACGAGCAGTACTTC
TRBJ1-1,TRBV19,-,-,CASSTGGNTEAFF,TGTGCCAGTAGTACAGGAGGGAACACTGAAGCTTTCTTT
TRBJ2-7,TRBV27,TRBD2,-,CASRRPGLPYEQYF,TGTGCCAGCAGAAGACCGGGACTACCCTACGAGCAGTACTTC
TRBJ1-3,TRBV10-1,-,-,CANAVFSGNTIYF,TGCGCCAACGCGGTCTTTTCTGGAAACACCATATATTTT
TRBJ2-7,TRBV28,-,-,CASSSDRSSYEQYF,TGTGCCAGCAGTTCGGACCGGAGCTCCTACGAGCAGTACTTC
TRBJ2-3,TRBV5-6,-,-,CASSGGDTDTQYF,TGTGCCAGCAGCGGGGGAGACACAGATACGCAGTATTTT
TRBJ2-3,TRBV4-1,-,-,CASSQDTTLVGTQYF,TGCGCCAGCAGCCAGGATACGACTTTGGTAGGAACGCAGTATTTT
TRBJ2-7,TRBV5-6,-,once,CASSLYSSSYEQYF,TGTGCCAGCAGCTTATACTCGAGCTCCTACGAGCAGTACTTC
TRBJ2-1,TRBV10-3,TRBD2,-,CAISAPTGGSYNEQFF,TGTGCCATCAGTGCTCCAACGGGAGGCTCCTACAATGAGCAGTTCTTC
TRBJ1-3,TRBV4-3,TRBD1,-,CASSQERDRLNTIYF,TGCGCCAGCAGCCAAGAAAGGGACAGGTTGAACACCATATATTTT
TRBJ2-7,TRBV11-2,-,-,CASSSNRGRSYEQYF,TGTGCCAGCAGCTCCAACCGGGGGCGGTCCTACGAGCAGTACTTC
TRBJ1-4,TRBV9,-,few,CASSPPLPGPNEKLFF,TGTGCCAGCAGCCCCCCTCTCCCGGGACCCAATGAAAAACTGTTTTTT
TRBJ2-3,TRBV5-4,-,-,CASSLGREDTQYF,TGTGCCAGCAGCTTGGGGCGAGAAGATACGCAGTATTTT
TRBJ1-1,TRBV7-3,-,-,CASSRKEAFF,TGTGCCAGCAGCAGGAAGGAAGCTTTCTTT
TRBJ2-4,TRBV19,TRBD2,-,CASTQEGGGRAQNIQYF,TGTGCCAGTACCCAAGAGGGCGGGGGGCGAGCACAAAACATTCAGTACTTC
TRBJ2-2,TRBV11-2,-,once,CASSFGRTGELFF,TGTGCCAGCAGCTTCGGGCGTACCGGGGAGCTGTTTTTT
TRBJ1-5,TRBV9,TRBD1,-,CASRERDRGGQPQHF,TGTGCCAGCAGGGAAAGGGACAGGGGAGGTCAGCCCCAGCATTTT
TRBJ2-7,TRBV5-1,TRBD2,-,CASQPGGLSSYEQYF,TGCGCCAGCCAACCGGGGGGGTTAAGCTCCTACGAGCAGTACTTC
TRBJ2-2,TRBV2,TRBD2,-,CASIRLAGDRAGELFF,TGTGCCAGCATTCGACTAGCGGGAGATCGAGCCGGGGAGCTGTTTTTT
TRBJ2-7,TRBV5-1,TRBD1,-,CASSDRDSSYEQYF,TGCGCCAGCAGCGACCGGGACAGCTCCTACGAGCAGTACTTC
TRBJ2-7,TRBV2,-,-,CASRGVGRAGEQYF,TGTGCCAGCAGAGGCGTGGGACGGGCGGGCGAGCAGTACTTC
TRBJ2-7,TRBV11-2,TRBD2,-,CASSPGTSGEQYF,TGTGCCAGCAGCCCCGGGACTAGCGGCGAGCAGTACTTC
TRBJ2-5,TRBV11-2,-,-,CASSLVGGNAKETQYF,TGTGCCAGCAGCTTAGTAGGCGGGAATGCAAAAGAGACCCAGTACTTC
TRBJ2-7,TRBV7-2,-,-,CASSLARDLFF,TGTGCCAGCAGCTTAGCCCGGGATCTGTTCTTC
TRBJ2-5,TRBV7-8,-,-,CASSLPGDQYF,TGTGCCAGCAGCTTGCCAGGGGACCAGTACTTC
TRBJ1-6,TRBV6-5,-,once,CASRIAMAGNSPLHF,TGTGCCAGCCGAATTGCGATGGCTGGGAATTCACCCCTCCACTTT
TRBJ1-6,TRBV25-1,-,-,CASSEYNGGNSPLHF,TGTGCCAGCAGTGAATATAACGGCGGGAATTCACCCCTCCACTTT